The TCR beta chain described here comes from a study of cytomegalovirus exposure and HLA in healthy donors. Primers: 60 Vbeta forward and 13 Jbeta reverse. Libraries were prepared by immunoSEQ multiplex PCR; TCRdb keeps only in-frame clonotypes and omits some of them. The sample yields some 110,000 clones, approximately 58% seen once. CDR1 and CDR2 (germline): MNHNS, SASEGT. With 3 bases clipped from V and 7 bases from J, the junction kept 7 bases outside the gene matches. This CDR3 has 15 residues. This rearrangement joins TRBV6-1 to TRBJ2-1; 9 nucleotides match TRBD1. What was sequenced was PBMCs. The origin of this receptor is a woman younger than 45 in good health and CMV-seronegative. CDR3 nucleotide sequence: TGTGCCAGCAGTGATGTCCGGACAGGGGTAAATGAGCAGTTCTTC. Protein: CASSDVRTGVNEQFF.